Listed below are T cell receptor beta chains from one sample, sequenced in a study of blood T cell repertoires in COVID-19. TCRdb's table, derived via immunoSEQ multiplex PCR, lists solely in-frame clones and lacks some. Seen here are about 410,000 clones, approximately 89% observed once, and the top ten hold roughly 1.6%. Sequencing was carried out using peripheral blood. Every receptor here comes from a woman in her thirties or forties with COVID-19, enrolled during active disease. CDR3s include the opening cysteine and the closing phenylalanine or tryptophan. D genes are given only for firm matches. A row's size may be missing; if present it is once, few, many or a size class.

>TRBV6-2/TRBV6-3|-|-|TRBJ2-5
TGTGCCAGCAGTTACTTCCTCCCGAGCGTAACAATGGAGACCCAGTACTTC
CASSYFLPSVTMETQYF
>TRBV28|-|-|TRBJ1-3
TGTGCCAGCAGTTTATTACTGGGGGCGGGTGGAAACACCATATATTTT
CASSLLLGAGGNTIYF
>TRBV7-2|-|few|TRBJ1-2
TGTGCCAGCAGCTTAGCGAAAGGAGATTACTATGGCTACACCTTC
CASSLAKGDYYGYTF
>TRBV12-3/TRBV12-4|-|once|TRBJ1-2
TGTGCCAGCAGGTCAGGGTATGGCTACACCTTC
CASRSGYGYTF
>TRBV5-8|TRBD1|-|TRBJ1-5
TGTGCCAGCAGCCCGCGGACAGGAACTCTGAGGCAGCCCCAGCATTTT
CASSPRTGTLRQPQHF
>TRBV6-1|TRBD1|-|TRBJ1-5
TGTGCCAGCAGTGAAGCCCAGGGGGCCCTTGGGAATCAGCCCCAGCATTTT
CASSEAQGALGNQPQHF
>TRBV27|TRBD2|-|TRBJ2-1
TGTGCCAGCAGTTTATCGTCGGGACTAGACGACGAGCAGTTCTTC
CASSLSSGLDDEQFF
>TRBV6-4|TRBD1|once|TRBJ1-5
TGTGCCAGCACCTCGACAGGGGGCGTTAAAGGGGGCAATCAGCCCCAGCATTTT
CASTSTGGVKGGNQPQHF
>TRBV7-9|TRBD1|-|TRBJ1-4
TGTGCCAGCAGCTTACAGGGGGCGCGTGAAAAACTGTTTTTT
CASSLQGAREKLFF
>TRBV27|-|-|TRBJ1-2
TGTGCCAGCAGGGAAACAGGGAGCGGCTACACCTTC
CASRETGSGYTF
>TRBV27|-|-|TRBJ2-7
TGTGCCAGCAGTTTAACCCGACTAGGCCTCGAGCAGTACTTC
CASSLTRLGLEQYF
>TRBV28|-|-|TRBJ1-3
TGTGCCAGCAGCCCCTCAGGATTTCAGCCTGGAAACACCATATATTTT
CASSPSGFQPGNTIYF
>TRBV29-1|TRBD1|once|TRBJ2-7
TGCAGCATACATAGGCCCTTCGGACAGGGCTTCGAGCAGTACTTC
CSIHRPFGQGFEQYF
>TRBV7-9|TRBD1|-|TRBJ1-1
TGTGCCAGCAGCTTAGCACAGGGGTTGGAGACTGAAGCTTTCTTT
CASSLAQGLETEAFF
>TRBV9|-|once|TRBJ2-1
TGTGCCAGCAGCGTAGGCCACAGGGTTGGCAATGAGCAGTTCTTC
CASSVGHRVGNEQFF
>TRBV28|-|-|TRBJ1-2
TGTGCCAGCACGCGAGGGTATGGCTACACCTTC
CASTRGYGYTF
>TRBV7-9|TRBD1|-|TRBJ1-2
TGTGCCAGCAGCCTTGCGGGACAGCGTGGCTACACCTTC
CASSLAGQRGYTF
>TRBV10-3|-|-|TRBJ1-2
TGTGCCATCAGTGGTCAAGTGGGGTTGGAGGATGGCTACACCTTC
CAISGQVGLEDGYTF
>TRBV5-1|-|-|TRBJ2-3
TGCGCCAGCAGCTTGCGAGGGTTGAGGACAGATACGCAGTATTTT
CASSLRGLRTDTQYF
>TRBV27|-|few|TRBJ2-1
TGTGCCAGCAGTTCCCTATGGGGAGCCGCGGATGAGCAGTTCTTC
CASSSLWGAADEQFF
>TRBV7-2|-|-|TRBJ2-3
TGTGCCAGCAGCTTAGGGCTAGGCAGGGGCACAGATACGCAGTATTTT
CASSLGLGRGTDTQYF
>TRBV2|TRBD2|-|TRBJ2-1
TGTGCCAGCAGTGAAGTCCTAGCGGGGGGTCTCCTTGAGCAGTTCTTC
CASSEVLAGGLLEQFF
>TRBV2|TRBD1|-|TRBJ1-2
TGTGCCAGCACTAAGATAGGCCAGGGGGAAGATGGCTACACCTTC
CASTKIGQGEDGYTF
>TRBV5-6|TRBD2|-|TRBJ2-7
TGTGCCAGCAGCTTGTCCCAGCGGGGGATCTACGAGCAGTACTTC
CASSLSQRGIYEQYF
>TRBV30|TRBD2|-|TRBJ2-5
TGTGCCTGGAGTTTTACTAGCGCAAAGACCCAGTACTTC
CAWSFTSAKTQYF
>TRBV9|-|-|TRBJ1-6
TGTGCCAGCAGCGCACAGCTTTATAATTCACCCCTCCACTTT
CASSAQLYNSPLHF
>TRBV5-1|-|-|TRBJ2-3
TGCGCCAGCAGCTCCGGACATCGCACAGATACGCAGTATTTT
CASSSGHRTDTQYF
>TRBV27|TRBD1|-|TRBJ1-2
TGTGCCAGCAGTTGGGCCATAGGGGGCCCCATAGTCTATGGCTACACCTTC
CASSWAIGGPIVYGYTF
>TRBV2|TRBD2|-|TRBJ2-3
TGTGCCAGCAGTGGCTCTACTAGCGAGGATACGCAGTATTTT
CASSGSTSEDTQYF
>TRBV9|-|-|TRBJ2-3
TGTGCCAGCAGCGTAGGACAGCAGGGAGATACGCAGTATTTT
CASSVGQQGDTQYF
>TRBV6-5|TRBD1|-|TRBJ1-2
TGTGCCAGCAGTTCGGACAGGGCCTATGGCTACACCTTC
CASSSDRAYGYTF
>TRBV2|-|-|TRBJ1-2
TGTGCCAGCAGCCGACGACGGGATGGCTACACCTTC
CASSRRRDGYTF
>TRBV7-2|-|-|TRBJ1-5
TGTGCCAGCAGCTTAGCCTTCGGTCAGCCCCAGCATTTT
CASSLAFGQPQHF
>TRBV5-8|-|-|TRBJ2-1
TGTGCCAGCAGAGGACTCCAAGCCTACAATGAGCAGTTCTTC
CASRGLQAYNEQFF
>TRBV2|TRBD2|-|TRBJ2-7
TGTGCCAGCAGTGCGGGGCTAGCGGGCCTACGGGTTGGGTACGAGCAGTACTTC
CASSAGLAGLRVGYEQYF
>TRBV6-5|-|-|TRBJ1-4
TGTGCCAGCAGTCTAGCTGAAAAACTGTTTTTT
CASSLAEKLFF
>TRBV29-1|-|-|TRBJ1-2
TGCAGCGCCGTAACCACAGGGTATGGCTACACCTTC
CSAVTTGYGYTF
>TRBV9|-|-|TRBJ1-2
TGTGCCAGCAGCGGGGCCAAATTGACAGGAGGCCAGTTCTACGGCTACACCTTC
CASSGAKLTGGQFYGYTF
>TRBV29-1|-|-|TRBJ1-1
TGCAGCGTGAGGGCTCCCCGAAACACTGAAGCTTTCTTT
CSVRAPRNTEAFF